These 24 T cell receptor beta chains were all obtained from the same sample, sequenced in a study of neurological immune-mediated disorders. One entry per CDR3 protein, called by TCRdb with MiXCR from the 5' RACE reads. The sample shows fewer than 85,000 distinct CDR3 sequences, 4% to 6% of them seen only once. Source material: PBMCs. The receptors originated from a woman in her 30s with multiple sclerosis.

This clonotype was picked up many times. V and J are TRBV5-5 and TRBJ2-1; D is possibly TRBD2 (7 bases). The V and J ends lost 3 bases and 9 bases respectively, with 19 bases between them. The CDR3 totals 15 residues. CDR1 and CDR2 (germline): SGHKS, YYEKEE (reference sequence). The CDR3 nucleotides are TGTGCCAGCAGCTCCGTCGGACTAGGGGGGTTTGAGCAGTTCTTC. It specifies CASSSVGLGGFEQFF.

This clonotype was picked up many times. The gene calls are TRBV20-1 and TRBJ1-1, with no clear D. This CDR3 has 13 residues. With 6 bases removed from V and 4 bases from J, the gap between germline ends came to 15 bases. The germline gives CDR1 DFQATT, CDR2 SNEGSKA (reference sequence). CDR3 region: CSASGIAGTEAFF. DNA of the CDR3: TGCAGTGCCTCGGGTATAGCTGGCACTGAAGCTTTCTTT.

This clonotype appeared many times. J is TRBJ2-3 and V is TRBV10-2, with D possibly being TRBD1 (6 bases). From germline, CDR1 is WSHSY and CDR2 SAAADI. The CDR3 is 14 amino acids. Trimming cost V 6 bases and J 0 bases, with 10 bases left between them. CDR3 amino acids: CASSSQGSTDTQYF. CDR3 DNA sequence: TGCGCCAGCAGCTCCCAGGGGAGCACAGATACGCAGTATTTT.

There are a few counts of this clonotype. The V call is TRBV20-1, the J call TRBJ1-6, with a weak D call TRBD1 (6 bases). CDR1 and CDR2 from the germline V gene are DFQATT and SNEGSKA (reference sequence). V lost 6 bases and J 5 bases, leaving 11 bases between the germline ends. This CDR3 has 13 amino acids. DNA for the CDR3: TGCAGTGCCCGACAGGACGATAATTCACCCCTCCACTTT. Translation: CSARQDDNSPLHF.

This clonotype came up many times. The rearrangement joins TRBV28 to TRBJ1-4; D unresolved. Germline values: CDR1 MDHEN, CDR2 SYDVKM. Trimming took 4 bases from V and 7 from J, leaving 4 bases between them. The CDR3 contains 11 residues. Here the CDR3 DNA reads TGTGCCAGCAGTTCGGTTGAAAAACTGTTTTTT. Translation gives CASSSVEKLFF.

The rearrangement joins TRBV20-1 to TRBJ2-3; 7 nucleotides match TRBD2. CDR1 and CDR2 (germline): DFQATT, SNEGSKA (reference sequence). This CDR3 region has 14 residues. Unmatched junction bases numbered 7, after V lost 4 bases and J lost 3 bases. The CDR3: CSAIAGVGTDTQYF. The CDR3 DNA is TGCAGTGCTATCGCGGGAGTGGGGACAGATACGCAGTATTTT.

The chain employs TRBV4-1 and TRBJ1-1; tentative D call: TRBD1 (5 bases). Germline loops: CDR1 MGHRA, CDR2 YSYEKL. The CDR3 is 19 amino acids. The ends were cut back, 0 bases at V and 1 base at J, with 21 bases in the middle. CDR3 nucleotides: TGCGCCAGCAGCCAAGATCCTGGGGGAGCGGGTGGTAGGAACACTGAAGCTTTCTTT. The encoded protein is CASSQDPGGAGGRNTEAFF.

J is TRBJ2-5 and V is TRBV6-5; D not resolved. This CDR3 is 13 amino acids long. The V gene's germline CDR1 is MNHEY and CDR2 SVGAGI. V was cut by 6 bases and J by 2 bases, with 10 bases left in between. The CDR3 DNA reads as TGTGCCAGCAGCCTAAGCCCACAAGAGACCCAGTACTTC. Protein product: CASSLSPQETQYF.

This clonotype was seen more than once but under ten times. An end of the junction differs from the germline gene, which may be a read error. The chain recombines TRBV7-9 with TRBJ1-6, with a tentative D call TRBD1 (5 bases). This CDR3 contains 15 residues. Germline V gives CDR1 SEHNR, CDR2 FQNEAQ (reference sequence). The CDR3 DNA is TGTGCCAGCAGCTTAGGGCGGGGCACCGATTCAACCCTCAACTTT. As protein: CASSLGRGTDSTLNF.

Regarding this clonotype: This is likely a read error, given that the CDR3 carries no conserved phenylalanine or tryptophan at its end. The gene calls are TRBV29-1 and TRBJ2-6; 8 bases map to TRBD1. J lost 2 bases, V lost 4 bases, and 1 base had no gene match. Germline loops: CDR1 SQVTM, CDR2 ANQGSEA. The CDR3 has 14 residues. This CDR3 is CSVVTGAGANVLTN. CDR3 DNA: TGCAGCGTTGTGACAGGGGCTGGGGCCAACGTCCTGACTAAC.

This clonotype was found a few times. This chain joins TRBV7-6 and TRBJ2-7, with TRBD1 matching 10 bases. This CDR3 is built from 15 residues. CDR1 and CDR2 (germline): SGHVS, FNYEAQ. Unmatched junction bases numbered 6, after V lost 5 bases and J lost 2 bases. CDR3 protein: CASSPRDRGPYEQYF. The CDR3, as DNA: TGTGCCAGCAGCCCCCGGGACAGGGGTCCCTACGAGCAGTACTTC.

This clonotype has ten or more counts. This sequence joins TRBV5-8 and TRBJ2-7, with 8 bases fitting TRBD1. The J segment lost 1 base and the V segment lost 7 bases, leaving 7 bases of the junction unmatched. Germline CDR1 SGHTS, CDR2 YDEGEE. The CDR3 covers 14 residues. The CDR3 coding sequence is TGTGCCAGCCTTCTACAGGGGGAGTCCTACGAGCAGTACGTC. Translation gives CASLLQGESYEQYV.

In this sample, this clonotype turned up many times. The gene calls are TRBV6-4 and TRBJ2-1, with TRBD2 matching over 10 bases. The CDR3 consists of 15 residues. CDR1 MRHNA and CDR2 SNTAGT come from the germline V gene. The junction had 10 bases not matched to a gene; V was cut back by 6 bases and J by 8 bases. The CDR3, as DNA: TGTGCCAGCAGCGCAACTAGCGGGGCTAGGGATGAGCAGTTCTTC. Encoded protein: CASSATSGARDEQFF.

This clonotype was seen ten or more times. V and J are TRBV5-1 and TRBJ1-3; tentative D call: TRBD1 (5 bases). The CDR3 is made up of 15 amino acids. The V end was cut by 0 bases, the J end by 4 bases, with 11 bases between. Germline V gene lookup returns CDR1 SGHRS and CDR2 YFSETQ. The CDR3 spells CASSLAPDNGNTIYF. The CDR3 bases are TGCGCCAGCAGCTTGGCCCCGGACAACGGAAACACCATATATTTT.

This clonotype has a count of ten or more. This chain links TRBV11-2 with TRBJ2-7, with TRBD2 identical over 13 bases. The germline V gene encodes CDR1 SGHAT and CDR2 FQNNGV. V lost 3 bases and J lost 2; bases outside the gene matches: 4. The CDR3 totals 16 residues. This CDR3 is CASSFTSGGVPYEQYF. As DNA, the CDR3 is TGTGCCAGCAGCTTTACTAGCGGGGGGGTCCCCTACGAGCAGTACTTC.

This clonotype was recorded many times. The gene calls are TRBV20-1 and TRBJ2-3; 7 nucleotides line up with TRBD2. Germline assignment: CDR1 DFQATT and CDR2 SNEGSKA (reference sequence). CDR3 length equals 15 residues. Losses at the gene ends were 3 bases for V and 2 bases for J; bases not matched to a gene: 8. The CDR3 loop is CSASPRAGLTDTQYF. In DNA form, the CDR3 reads TGCAGTGCTAGCCCCCGAGCGGGGCTCACAGATACGCAGTATTTT.

Ten or more counts support this clonotype. The chain combines TRBV28 with TRBJ1-1; the D is unclear. CDR3 size: 13 residues. The V gene's germline CDR1 is MDHEN and CDR2 SYDVKM. Trimming removed 8 bases at V and 2 bases at J, with 12 bases between. Written as DNA, the CDR3 is TGTGCCAGCGCGGGTGCAGGAAACACTGAAGCTTTCTTT. It encodes CASAGAGNTEAFF.

This clonotype has a count of ten or more. The chain recombines TRBV3-1 with TRBJ2-3, with D possibly matching TRBD1 (5 bases). The CDR3 sequence is 16 residues long. The V gene's germline CDR1 is LGHDT and CDR2 YNNKEL (reference sequence). V dropped 0 bases and J dropped 2 bases, with 12 bases sitting between them. CDR3 in DNA: TGTGCCAGCAGCCAAGATCAGGGAACGACCACAGATACGCAGTATTTT. Amino acids: CASSQDQGTTTDTQYF.

This clonotype has ten or more counts. This rearrangement joins TRBV20-1 to TRBJ2-5, with D perhaps given as TRBD1 or TRBD2 (6 bases each). Germline-derived CDR1 and CDR2 are DFQATT and SNEGSKA (reference sequence). The V gene lost 6 bases and the J gene lost 5 bases, with 22 bases spanning the gap. The CDR3 has 15 amino acids. The CDR3 sequence is CSAADPGAIMETQYF. The CDR3 coding sequence is TGCAGTGCCGCCGACCCGGGGGCCATAATGGAGACCCAGTACTTC.

Note on this clonotype: This could be a read error, since a much larger clone is one nucleotide away. The chain carries TRBV12-3 or TRBV12-4 and TRBJ1-5, with 8 bases matching TRBD1. CDR3 length: 15 amino acids. In DNA, the CDR3 is TGTGCCAGCAGTTTTAGGGGACAGGTGAATCAGCACCAGCATTTT. Its protein is CASSFRGQVNQHQHF.

This clonotype occurred many times. The rearrangement uses TRBV12-3 or TRBV12-4 and TRBJ2-5; 12 bases are shared with TRBD2. This CDR3 is built from 15 residues. The trim removed 5 bases at V and 5 bases at J, leaving 6 bases unmatched. The CDR3 bases are TGTGCCAGCAGTCCCACTAGCGGGAGGATGGAGACCCAGTACTTC. It translates to CASSPTSGRMETQYF.

This clonotype was seen only a few times. This chain uses TRBV5-1 with TRBJ2-1, with a possible D match to TRBD1 (9 bases). V dropped 4 bases and J dropped 2 bases, with 16 bases sitting between them. The CDR3 extends over 16 amino acids. Germline V gives CDR1 SGHRS, CDR2 YFSETQ. CDR3 bases: TGCGCCAGCAGCCGGGAGGGACAGGGACCCTACAATGAGCAGTTCTTC. Translation: CASSREGQGPYNEQFF.

The CDR3 coding sequence is TGTGCCAGCAGTTTATGGCTAGCGGGAGGCTGGGACAATGAGCAGTTCTTC. This gives the protein CASSLWLAGGWDNEQFF. The V gene is TRBV12-3 or TRBV12-4, the J gene TRBJ2-1; 11 bases are a match to TRBD2. Trimming removed 2 bases from V and 5 bases from J; junction bases left unmatched: 8. The CDR3 contains 17 residues.

This clonotype was picked up many times. The chain combines TRBV7-8 with TRBJ2-1; 8 bases fit TRBD2. Looked up from germline, CDR1 is SGHVS and CDR2 is FQNEAQ. The CDR3 runs 15 residues. The V and J ends lost 5 bases and 7 bases, in that order; junction bases with no gene match: 10. In DNA, the CDR3 is TGTGCCAGCAGCCGGGGCGGGAGGTTGGAGAATGAGCAGTTCTTC. It yields the protein CASSRGGRLENEQFF. Filled out from reference TRBV7-8 and TRBJ2-1, the complete variable domain reads GAGVSQSPRYKVAKRGQDVALRCDPISGHVSLFWYQQALGQGPEFLTYFQNEAQLDKSGLPSDRFFAERPEGSVSTLKIQRTQQEDSAVYLCASSRGGRLENEQFFGPGTRLTVL.